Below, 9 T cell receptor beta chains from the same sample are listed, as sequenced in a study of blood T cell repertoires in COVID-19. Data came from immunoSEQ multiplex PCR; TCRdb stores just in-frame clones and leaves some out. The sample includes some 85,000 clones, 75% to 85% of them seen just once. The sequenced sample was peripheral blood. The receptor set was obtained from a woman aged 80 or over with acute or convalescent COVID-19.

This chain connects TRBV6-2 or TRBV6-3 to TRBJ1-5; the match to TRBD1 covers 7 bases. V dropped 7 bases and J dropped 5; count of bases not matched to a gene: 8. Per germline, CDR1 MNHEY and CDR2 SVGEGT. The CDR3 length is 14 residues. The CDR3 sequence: CASTPDREYQPQHF. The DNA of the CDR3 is TGTGCCAGCACCCCTGACAGGGAGTATCAGCCCCAGCATTTT.

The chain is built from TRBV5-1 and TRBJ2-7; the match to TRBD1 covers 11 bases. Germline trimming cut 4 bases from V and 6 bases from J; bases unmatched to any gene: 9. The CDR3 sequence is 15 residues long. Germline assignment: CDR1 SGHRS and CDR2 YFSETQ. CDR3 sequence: CASSPLAGTGGEQYF. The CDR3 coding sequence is TGCGCCAGCAGCCCACTAGCCGGGACAGGGGGCGAGCAGTACTTC.

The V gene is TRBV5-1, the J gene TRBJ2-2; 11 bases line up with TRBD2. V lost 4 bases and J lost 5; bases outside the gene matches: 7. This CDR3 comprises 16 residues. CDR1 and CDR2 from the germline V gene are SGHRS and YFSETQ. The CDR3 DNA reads TGCGCCAGCAGCCAAACTAGCGGGAGTAGTACCGGGGAGCTGTTTTTT. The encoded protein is CASSQTSGSSTGELFF.

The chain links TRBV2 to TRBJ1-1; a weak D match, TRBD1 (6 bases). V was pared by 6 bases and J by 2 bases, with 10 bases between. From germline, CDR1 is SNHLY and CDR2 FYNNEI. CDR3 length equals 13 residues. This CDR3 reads CASRTDRNTEAFF. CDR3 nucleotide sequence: TGTGCCAGCAGGACGGACAGAAACACTGAAGCTTTCTTT.

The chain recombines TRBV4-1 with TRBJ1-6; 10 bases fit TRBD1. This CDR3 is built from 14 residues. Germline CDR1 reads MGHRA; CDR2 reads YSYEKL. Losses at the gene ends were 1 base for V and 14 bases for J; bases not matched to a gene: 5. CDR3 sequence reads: CASSQGDRGLSLHF. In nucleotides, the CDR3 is TGCGCCAGCAGCCAAGGGGACAGGGGATTGTCCCTCCACTTT.

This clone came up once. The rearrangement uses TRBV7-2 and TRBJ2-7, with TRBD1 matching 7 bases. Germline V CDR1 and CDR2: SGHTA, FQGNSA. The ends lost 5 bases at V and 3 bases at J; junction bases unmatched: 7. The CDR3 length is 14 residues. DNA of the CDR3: TGTGCCAGCAGCCCCCGGACAGGAATCTACGAGCAGTACTTC. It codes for CASSPRTGIYEQYF.

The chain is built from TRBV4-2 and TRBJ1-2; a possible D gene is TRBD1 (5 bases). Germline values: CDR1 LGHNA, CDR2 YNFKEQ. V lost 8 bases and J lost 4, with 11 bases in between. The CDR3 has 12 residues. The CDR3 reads CASGGSSYGYTF. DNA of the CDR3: TGTGCCAGCGGGGGGAGTAGCTATGGCTACACCTTC.

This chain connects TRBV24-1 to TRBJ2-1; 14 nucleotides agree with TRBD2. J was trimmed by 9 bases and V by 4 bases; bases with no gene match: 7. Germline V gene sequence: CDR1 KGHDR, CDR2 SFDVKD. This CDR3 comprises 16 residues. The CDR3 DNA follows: TGTGCCACCAGTGAAGGGGGACTAGCGGGAGCGTCTGAGCAGTTCTTC. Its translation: CATSEGGLAGASEQFF.

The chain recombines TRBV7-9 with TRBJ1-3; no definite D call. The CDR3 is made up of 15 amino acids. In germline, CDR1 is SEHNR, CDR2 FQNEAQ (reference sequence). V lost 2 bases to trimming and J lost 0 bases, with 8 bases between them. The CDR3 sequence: CASSLNSVSGNTIYF. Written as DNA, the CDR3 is TGTGCCAGCAGCTTAAACTCGGTCTCTGGAAACACCATATATTTT.